This T cell receptor (beta chain) originates from a study of blood T cell repertoires in COVID-19. This clone was picked up one time. Profiled with immunoSEQ multiplex PCR; TCRdb holds only in-frame clones, not every one. The table has tens of thousands of clones, around 76% seen once. CDR1 is SGHVS and CDR2 is FQNEAQ in the germline V gene. The junction had 5 bases not matched to a gene; V was cut back by 2 bases and J by 1 base. The CDR3 contains 16 residues. This chain uses TRBV7-8 with TRBJ2-3, with 8 positions matching TRBD2. The sequencing input was peripheral blood. The receptor was isolated from a woman over 75 with active or convalescent COVID-19. CDR3 residues: CASSLRVGGGTDTQYF. For the CDR3, the DNA is TGTGCCAGCAGCTTACGAGTCGGGGGGGGCACAGATACGCAGTATTTT.